This TCR beta chain was captured by sequencing in a study of T cells expressing NK-cell markers. To note about this clonotype: The antigen is unknown.

Making the TCR beta cDNA relied on 5'RACE template switching with UMIs. TCRdb reprocessed the 5' RACE reads; each CDR3 protein has one entry and no DNA is given. Recorded for this sample: some 500,000 distinct CDR3 sequences. Study-level points and caveats: Top CD8+ clonotypes included the dominant CD3+CD56+NKG2C+ clonotypes in a handful of donors.

This CDR3 spans 14 amino acids. Germline lookup yields CDR1 SNHLY and CDR2 FYNNEI. The chain employs TRBV2 and TRBJ2-1; TCRdb indicates TRBD1, and absent DNA this call remains unverified. The source of this sequence is a woman aged 45-60 years in good health. What was sequenced was blood T cells: a sorted CD56 or NKG2C T cell subset, CD4+ or CD8+ T cells, or bulk PBMC T cells (not recorded which). The chain's CDR3 is CASGPGQGKDEQFF.